What follows are 29 T cell receptor beta chains derived from one specimen sequenced in a study of T-cell reconstitution after alpha-beta-depleted transplantation in children. Unique molecular identifiers were used in preparing the TCRbeta library. TCRdb analysed the PCR reads with MiXCR anew, one entry per CDR3 protein. The repertoire holds about 980,000 distinct CDR3 sequences, with roughly 29% as singletons. The material was PBMCs, mostly from graft donor cells, obtained 360 days after TCRalphabeta/CD19-depleted stem cell transplant. The receptor source for this set is a boy under three years old who had a stem cell transplant for SCID, so the T cells may come from the graft donor.

This clonotype was counted between two and nine times. The rearrangement links TRBV4-1 to TRBJ2-1; 8 bases map to TRBD2. The CDR3 totals 13 residues. With 2 bases clipped from V and 13 bases from J, the junction kept 7 bases outside the gene matches. Germline loops: CDR1 MGHRA, CDR2 YSYEKL. The CDR3 reads CASSQTPGLEQFF. The CDR3 nucleotides are TGCGCCAGCAGCCAAACTCCGGGACTAGAACAGTTCTTC.

J is TRBJ2-7 and V is TRBV7-8; D ambiguous. Germline loops: CDR1 SGHVS, CDR2 FQNEAQ. The CDR3 contains 15 residues. With 1 base removed from V and 0 bases from J, the gap between germline ends came to 10 bases. For the CDR3, the DNA is TGTGCCAGCAGCTTAGAAGCAGAGTTCTCCTACGAGCAGTACTTC. The encoded protein is CASSLEAEFSYEQYF.

In its sample, this clonotype was seen a few times. The gene calls are TRBV25-1 and TRBJ2-5; D is uncertain. CDR3 length: 11 residues. The germline CDR1 and CDR2 sequences are MGHDK and SYGVNS. Trimming left V 10 bases short and J 7 bases short, with 13 bases between. This chain's CDR3 is CAIDLAGTQYF. The CDR3, as DNA: TGTGCCATCGACCTCGCTGGGACCCAGTACTTC.

This clonotype came up a few times. The rearrangement links TRBV18 to TRBJ2-3; no clear D gene. Germline CDR1 is KGHSH and CDR2 is LQKENI. The CDR3 runs 14 residues. Trimming removed 1 base at V and 4 bases at J, with 9 bases between. CDR3 nucleotide sequence: TGTGCCAGCTCACCACAAGGAATCGCAGATACGCAGTATTTT. It yields the protein CASSPQGIADTQYF.

This clonotype has more than one count but fewer than ten. The gene calls are TRBV5-5 and TRBJ2-3; 10 nucleotides align to TRBD2. V lost 2 bases to trimming and J lost 4 bases; unmatched junction nucleotides: 7. Germline V gene sequence: CDR1 SGHKS, CDR2 YYEKEE (reference sequence). This CDR3 has 16 amino acids. CDR3: CASSLSLAGGSDTQYF. The CDR3 DNA is TGTGCCAGCAGCTTATCCTTAGCGGGGGGCTCAGATACGCAGTATTTT.

The J gene is TRBJ1-2, the V gene TRBV20-1, with D possibly TRBD1 on 5 matching bases. The germline V gene encodes CDR1 DFQATT and CDR2 SNEGSKA (reference sequence). The CDR3 spans 14 residues. The V and J ends lost 6 bases and 8 bases respectively, with 22 bases between them. The CDR3 loop is CSAREANGWWGYTF. As DNA, the CDR3 is TGCAGTGCCAGGGAGGCCAACGGATGGTGGGGCTACACCTTC.

CDR3 residues: CASSSAAAGYEQYF. CDR3 sequence (DNA): TGCGCCAGCAGCTCCGCGGCAGCAGGCTACGAGCAGTACTTC. The chain combines TRBV5-1 with TRBJ2-7; D ambiguous. V was trimmed by 3 bases and J by 3 bases, leaving 13 bases between them. Germline V CDR1 and CDR2: SGHRS, YFSETQ. The CDR3 length is 14 residues.

This sequence joins TRBV11-2 and TRBJ1-3; D is unclear. V dropped 5 bases and J dropped 1 base, with 9 bases sitting between them. The CDR3 is made up of 14 amino acids. Germline V gene lookup returns CDR1 SGHAT and CDR2 FQNNGV. This CDR3 is CASSPWVSGNTIYF. The CDR3, as DNA: TGTGCCAGCAGCCCATGGGTATCTGGAAACACCATATATTTT.

This clonotype was recorded a few times. The V and J genes are TRBV6-1 and TRBJ2-4; 11 bases line up with TRBD2. The CDR3 length is 17 residues. V was pared by 4 bases and J by 7 bases, with 12 bases of the junction left unmatched. Germline V CDR1 and CDR2: MNHNS, SASEGT. CDR3 amino acids: CASSALFIAGGQNIQYF. The CDR3 bases are TGTGCCAGCAGTGCACTGTTCATAGCGGGGGGGCAGAACATTCAGTACTTC.

This clonotype occurred a few times. V is TRBV5-1 and J is TRBJ2-5; TRBD1 might be the D (5 bases). V shed 0 bases and J shed 3 bases, with 9 bases lying between them. Germline loops: CDR1 SGHRS, CDR2 YFSETQ. The CDR3 length is 14 residues. CDR3 sequence: CASSLDAGKETQYF. DNA for the CDR3: TGCGCCAGCAGCTTGGACGCAGGGAAAGAGACCCAGTACTTC.

The sample holds a few counts of this clonotype. This CDR3 is CSASIQGTNQPQHF. The DNA for the CDR3 is TGCAGTGCTAGTATTCAGGGGACGAATCAGCCCCAGCATTTT. The chain combines TRBV20-1 with TRBJ1-5, with D possibly being TRBD1 (6 bases). V lost 3 bases and J lost 4, with 13 bases in between. Germline values: CDR1 DFQATT, CDR2 SNEGSKA (reference sequence). This CDR3 comprises 14 residues.

The chain links TRBV20-1 to TRBJ2-3; D is unresolved. The CDR3 has 11 amino acids. Trimming cost V 5 bases and J 3 bases, with 6 bases left between them. Germline V gene sequence: CDR1 DFQATT, CDR2 SNEGSKA (reference sequence). This chain's CDR3 is CSASKTDTQYF. CDR3 coding DNA: TGCAGTGCTTCAAAAACAGATACGCAGTATTTT.

This clonotype was detected a few times. V gene TRBV3-1 combines with J gene TRBJ2-7; 8 bases are shared with TRBD1. With V trimmed by 2 bases and J by 6 bases, 3 bases remained unmatched. Germline-derived CDR1 and CDR2 are LGHDT and YNNKEL (reference sequence). This CDR3 is 13 amino acids long. The CDR3 protein is CASSQSTGVEQYF. In DNA, the CDR3 is TGTGCCAGCAGCCAATCGACAGGGGTCGAGCAGTACTTC.

This clonotype was observed a few times. The rearrangement uses TRBV7-9 and TRBJ2-2; D may be TRBD2 (6 bases). CDR3 length equals 15 residues. CDR1 is SEHNR and CDR2 is FQNEAQ in the germline V gene (reference sequence). V was shortened by 5 bases and J by 8 bases, with 18 bases between the two germline ends. The CDR3 DNA follows: TGTGCCAGCAGCCCAAGGCGGCTAGCGAATGGGGAGCTGTTTTTT. As protein: CASSPRRLANGELFF.

This clonotype was counted a few times. This chain links TRBV5-1 with TRBJ2-3; TRBD2 might be the D (5 bases). V was trimmed by 4 bases and J by 2 bases, leaving 20 bases between them. Germline CDR1 reads SGHRS; CDR2 reads YFSETQ. CDR3 length: 17 amino acids. CDR3 sequence: CASSMGMRTPNTDTQYF. CDR3 DNA: TGCGCCAGCAGCATGGGGATGAGGACTCCCAACACAGATACGCAGTATTTT.

This clonotype turned up a few times. This rearrangement joins TRBV5-1 to TRBJ2-7, with D uncertain. The V and J ends lost 5 bases and 3 bases respectively, with 12 bases between them. The CDR3 loop spans 13 amino acids. Germline CDR1 reads SGHRS; CDR2 reads YFSETQ. The CDR3 bases are TGCGCCAGCAGTAAAGAAGGCCTCTACGAGCAGTACTTC. Translating it yields CASSKEGLYEQYF.

V gene TRBV29-1 combines with J gene TRBJ2-7; D remains ambiguous. CDR3 length: 13 amino acids. Germline CDR1 SQVTM, CDR2 ANQGSEA. V was shortened by 6 bases and J by 1 base, with 13 bases between the two germline ends. The DNA for the CDR3 is TGCAGCGTGATAGGGCCCAATTCCTACGAGCAGTACTTC. It specifies CSVIGPNSYEQYF.

This chain links TRBV28 with TRBJ2-1; 14 bases are shared with TRBD2. Unmatched junction bases numbered 1, after V lost 6 bases and J lost 0 bases. The germline CDR1 and CDR2 sequences are MDHEN and SYDVKM. This CDR3 contains 16 residues. CDR3 loop: CASRTSGGGSYNEQFF. In DNA, the CDR3 is TGTGCCAGCAGGACTAGCGGGGGGGGCTCCTACAATGAGCAGTTCTTC.

The J gene is TRBJ2-3, the V gene TRBV24-1; unclear D gene. Trimming shortened V by 6 bases and J by 10 bases, and 13 bases separated the two germline ends. From germline, CDR1 is KGHDR and CDR2 SFDVKD. The CDR3 has 12 residues. The chain's CDR3 is CATSSTTGAQYF. Here the CDR3 DNA reads TGTGCCACCAGTTCCACAACCGGTGCGCAGTATTTT.

The chain is built from TRBV10-3 and TRBJ2-5; D is undetermined. This CDR3 region has 13 residues. V gave up 0 bases and J gave up 5 bases, with 7 bases separating them. The V gene's germline CDR1 is ENHRY and CDR2 SYGVKD. The CDR3 sequence: CAISESISETQYF. The CDR3 region has the DNA TGTGCCATCAGTGAGTCGATTTCCGAGACCCAGTACTTC.

This rearrangement joins TRBV2 to TRBJ1-5, with D uncertain. Germline V lookup: CDR1 SNHLY, CDR2 FYNNEI. V lost 1 base, J lost 1 base, and 11 bases lay in between. The CDR3 covers 16 residues. The CDR3 protein is CASSEVRGVSNQPQHF. The CDR3 DNA reads as TGTGCCAGCAGTGAAGTACGTGGGGTCAGCAATCAGCCCCAGCATTTT. The full variable domain, its missing parts supplied by reference TRBV2 and TRBJ1-5, is EPEVTQTPSHQVTQMGQEVILRCVPISNHLYFYWYRQILGQKVEFLVSFYNNEISEKSEIFDDQFSVERPDGSNFTLKIRSTKLEDSAMYFCASSEVRGVSNQPQHFGDGTRLSIL.

The table lists this clonotype with many counts. The genes are TRBV29-1 and TRBJ2-3; D possibly uses TRBD1 or TRBD2 (5 bases each). The CDR3 loop spans 15 amino acids. The V gene's germline CDR1 is SQVTM and CDR2 ANQGSEA. Trimming took 2 bases from V and 3 from J, leaving 15 bases between them. This chain's CDR3 is CSVERGRDRTDTQYF. The CDR3 DNA reads as TGCAGCGTTGAAAGGGGACGGGATCGGACAGATACGCAGTATTTT.

The chain recombines TRBV16 with TRBJ2-7; 9 nucleotides match TRBD1. The CDR3 has 16 residues. Trimming at V came to 1 base and at J to 2 bases, leaving 6 bases not matched to a gene. Germline CDR1 reads KGHSY; CDR2 reads FQNENV. The CDR3 DNA sequence: TGTGCCAGCAGCCAATATCCCGGGACAGGGACCTACGAGCAGTACTTC. Its protein product is CASSQYPGTGTYEQYF.

This clonotype was found a few times. The chain uses TRBV10-2 and TRBJ2-3; 9 bases map to TRBD2. Germline V gene lookup returns CDR1 WSHSY and CDR2 SAAADI. The CDR3 sequence is 16 residues long. Losses at the gene ends were 0 bases for V and 6 bases for J; bases not matched to a gene: 7. CDR3 in DNA: TGCGCCAGCAGTGAGTCGGTGCGGGGGGGAGGTGATACGCAGTATTTT. Translated: CASSESVRGGGDTQYF.

A word on this clonotype: The DNA is left out, because the CDR3 cannot be placed on it with certainty; the CDR3 is given as TCRdb lists it. J is TRBJ2-1 and V is TRBV21-1; the listed D gene, TRBD1, was not tested against the DNA. TRBV21-1 is a recognized pseudogene. A total of 15 residues make up the CDR3, ends included. CDR3 region: CASSKVGQGADEQFF.

The chain employs TRBV20-1 and TRBJ2-5; TRBD2 is a possible D gene (5 bases). The germline V gene has CDR1 DFQATT and CDR2 SNEGSKA (reference sequence). This CDR3 has 13 amino acids. Trimming shortened V by 3 bases and J by 3 bases, and 11 bases separated the two germline ends. The CDR3 DNA follows: TGCAGTGCTAGCTTCGGGATTGAAGAGACCCAGTACTTC. Its translation: CSASFGIEETQYF.

This clonotype was seen only a few times. The chain couples TRBV20-1 to TRBJ1-1, with D possibly TRBD1 on 6 matching bases. The CDR3 is 14 residues long. The germline V gene has CDR1 DFQATT and CDR2 SNEGSKA (reference sequence). The V end was cut by 0 bases, the J end by 11 bases, with 19 bases between. CDR3: CSARDERTGRQAFF. CDR3 DNA sequence: TGCAGTGCTAGAGATGAGAGAACAGGGAGGCAGGCTTTCTTT.

This clonotype was counted once. This chain links TRBV6-1 with TRBJ2-3, with unresolved D. Germline loops: CDR1 MNHNS, CDR2 SASEGT. The CDR3 runs 15 residues. V was cut by 6 bases and J by 1 base, with 14 bases left in between. CDR3 sequence (DNA): TGTGCCAGCAGCGGTTCAGGACCCCGCACAGATACGCAGTATTTT. It yields the protein CASSGSGPRTDTQYF.

This clonotype was counted only a few times. The rearrangement joins TRBV6-5 to TRBJ2-7; 7 nucleotides line up with TRBD2. This CDR3 spans 15 amino acids. Trimming at V came to 0 bases and at J to 2 bases, leaving 4 bases not matched to a gene. In germline, CDR1 is MNHEY, CDR2 SVGAGI. This CDR3 is CASSYSMGTTYEQYF. The CDR3 nucleotides are TGTGCCAGCAGTTACTCGATGGGGACTACCTACGAGCAGTACTTC.